The 8 T cell receptor beta chains presented below share a single source sample, sequenced in a study of T cells in women clearing cervical HPV infection. Only in-frame clones appear in the TCRdb table, and some are missing; sequencing was by immunoSEQ multiplex PCR. The sample table sets out 15,000 or so clones. Sequenced input: blood buffy coat. These receptors all stem from a woman aged 18 to 75 with a cervical HPV16 infection that either progressed to CIN3+ or cleared (not recorded which).

Points on this clone: The read gets to within 3 residues of the CDR3 end, and the germline J gene fills in the rest. The gene calls are TRBV25-1 and TRBJ2-2; TRBD1 matches at 10 bases. This CDR3 has 18 residues. Per the germline V gene, CDR1 is MGHDK and CDR2 is SYGVNS. The junction had 18 bases not matched to a gene; V was cut back by 7 bases and J by 7 bases. CDR3 DNA, as far as it was read: TGTGCCAGCACCTCGCCCCCGGGACAGGGGCGATCAGGCGGGGAG. Translation gives CASTSPPGQGRSGGE. In full, the CDR3 reads CASTSPPGQGRSGGELFF.

Remarks on this clone: The CDR3 end is not reached by the read, which stops 3 residues before it; the germline J gene fills it in. The chain links TRBV5-1 to TRBJ2-4, with 7 bases lining up with TRBD1. Germline-derived CDR1 and CDR2 are SGHRS and YFSETQ. The CDR3 covers 13 residues. The chain's CDR3 is CASSLGTGYGQYF. Incomplete CDR3 DNA: TGCGCCAGCAGCTTGGGGACAGGATATGGT.

In regard to this clone: The read ends 3 residues before the CDR3 terminus; that terminus is restored from the germline J gene. The chain uses TRBV20-1 and TRBJ2-5, with 11 nucleotides matching TRBD2. Unmatched junction bases numbered 9, after V lost 6 bases and J lost 0 bases. The CDR3 runs 16 residues. Germline V gene lookup returns CDR1 DFQATT and CDR2 SNEGSKA (reference sequence). CDR3 DNA, as far as it was read: TGCAGTGCCCATAAGGCTAGCGGGGGGTACCAAGAGACC. It encodes CSAHKASGGYQET. The entire CDR3 sequence reads CSAHKASGGYQETQYF.

Partial CDR3 DNA: TGTGCCAGCAGCTTAGGGACTAGCGGCACAGATACG. Translation: CASSLGTSGTDT. The whole CDR3 protein is CASSLGTSGTDTQYF. The chain recombines TRBV7-6 with TRBJ2-3; 9 bases line up with TRBD2. The read finishes 3 residues shy of the CDR3 end, and the germline J gene is used to complete it. V dropped 1 base and J dropped 1; count of bases not matched to a gene: 0. Germline CDR1 SGHVS, CDR2 FNYEAQ. There are 15 residues in the CDR3.

With regard to this clone: Sequencing ends 3 residues short of the CDR3 end; the germline J gene provides the rest. The chain employs TRBV7-6 and TRBJ2-5; TRBD2 aligns across 9 bases. The CDR3 extends over 15 amino acids. The V and J ends lost 1 base and 5 bases, in that order; junction bases with no gene match: 5. Germline assignment: CDR1 SGHVS and CDR2 FNYEAQ. The CDR3 loop reads CASSLGGGAEETQYF. The CDR3 DNA, read in part, is TGTGCCAGCAGCTTAGGCGGGGGGGCAGAGGAGACC.

As concerns this clone: Read data end 3 residues before the CDR3 end; the end is taken from the germline J gene. This chain connects TRBV4-2 to TRBJ2-6; D is uncertain. This CDR3 spans 14 amino acids. Deletions cut 4 bases from V and 0 bases from J, with 4 bases between. Germline CDR1 and CDR2: LGHNA and YNFKEQ. CDR3 loop: CASSPTSGANVLTF. Partial CDR3 DNA: TGTGCCAGCAGCCCTACCTCTGGGGCCAACGTC.

A note on this clone: The CDR3 end falls 3 residues outside the read, so it is completed with the germline J gene. The genes are TRBV12-3 or TRBV12-4 and TRBJ2-7, with a tentative D call TRBD1 (6 bases). The CDR3 loop spans 14 amino acids. V was cut by 4 bases and J by 2 bases, with 12 bases left in between. The part of the CDR3 DNA that was read is TGTGCCAGCAGTTCTCGACAGGTCCCCTACGAG. Translated: CASSSRQVPYE. The entire CDR3 sequence reads CASSSRQVPYEQYF.

With regard to this clone: The CDR3 goes on 3 residues after the read ends, and that part is filled in from the germline J gene. The chain uses TRBV30 and TRBJ1-6; TRBD1 agrees at 7 bases. The germline CDR1 and CDR2 sequences are GTSNPN and SVGIG (reference sequence). The CDR3 is 14 amino acids. The V gene end was trimmed by 3 bases and the J gene end by 10 bases; junction bases not matched to a gene: 9. The sequenced part of the CDR3 DNA is TGTGCCTGGAGCATCCCGGGACAGCGATCACCC. Amino acid sequence: CAWSIPGQRSP. The whole CDR3 region reads CAWSIPGQRSPLHF.